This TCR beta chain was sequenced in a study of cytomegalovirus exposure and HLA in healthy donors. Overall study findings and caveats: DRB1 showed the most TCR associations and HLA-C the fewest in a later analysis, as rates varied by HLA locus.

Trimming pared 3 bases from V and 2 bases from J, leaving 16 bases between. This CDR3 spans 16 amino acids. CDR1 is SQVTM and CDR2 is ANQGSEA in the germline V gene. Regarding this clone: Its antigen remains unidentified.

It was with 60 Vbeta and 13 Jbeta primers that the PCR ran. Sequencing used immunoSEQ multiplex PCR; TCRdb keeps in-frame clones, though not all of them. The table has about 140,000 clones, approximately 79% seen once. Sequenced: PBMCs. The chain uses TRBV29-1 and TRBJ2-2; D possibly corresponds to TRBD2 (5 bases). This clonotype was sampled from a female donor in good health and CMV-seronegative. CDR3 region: CSVEDPGNPNTGELFF. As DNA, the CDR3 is TGCAGCGTTGAGGACCCGGGAAATCCAAACACCGGGGAGCTGTTTTTT.